The 3 T cell receptor beta chains below were found in one sample sequenced in a study of a mutant IDH1 vaccine in newly diagnosed glioma. Time point defined: week 11, during vaccination. Mutant IDH1 20-mer peptide, at 300 ug, made up each vaccine dose, with topical imiquimod. Which antigens these TCRs recognize remains unknown. Produced via immunoSEQ multiplex PCR; TCRdb's table is partial and in-frame only. The profile shows around 66,000 clones, 75% to 90% of them singletons. Sequencing used PBMCs, obtained from a glioma patient whose treatment included an IDH1 peptide vaccine. The receptors come from a man aged 50-59 years with glioma.

The chain uses TRBV4-3 and TRBJ1-6; TRBD1 agrees at 9 bases. Trimming removed 4 bases from V and 9 bases from J; junction bases left unmatched: 7. The CDR3 length is 15 residues. Germline V gives CDR1 LGHNA, CDR2 YSLEER. This CDR3 reads CASSRGQGIVSPLHF. The CDR3 nucleotides are TGCGCCAGCAGCCGGGGACAGGGAATTGTTTCACCCCTCCACTTT.

The CDR3 loop reads CASRPDRAGELFF. The CDR3 DNA follows: TGTGCCAGCAGGCCGGACAGGGCCGGGGAGCTGTTTTTT. The chain links TRBV2 to TRBJ2-2, with TRBD1 matching 8 bases. Germline values: CDR1 SNHLY, CDR2 FYNNEI. The V segment lost 6 bases and the J segment 6 bases; nucleotides outside the gene matches: 3. The CDR3 spans 13 residues.

This clone was seen just once. The CDR3 loop is CASSYSMGDTEAFF. The CDR3 DNA is TGTGCCAGCAGCTATAGTATGGGTGACACTGAAGCTTTCTTT. The V and J genes are TRBV6-5 and TRBJ1-1; no firm D call. This CDR3 is built from 14 residues. V lost 6 bases, J lost 3 bases, and 14 bases lay in between. Germline CDR1 reads MNHEY; CDR2 reads SVGAGI.